A single sample gave rise to the 19 T cell receptor beta chains below, sequenced in a study of T cell responses to AZD1222 COVID-19 vaccine. Sequenced by immunoSEQ multiplex PCR; TCRdb stores in-frame clones only, minus some. The sample holds 80,000 or so clones, 85% to 95% seen once. The sample was peripheral blood, taken on day 0 of MenACWY control vaccination. The receptors come from an adult in good health.

The chain is built from TRBV5-1 and TRBJ2-1; D possibly corresponds to TRBD1 (5 bases). CDR1 and CDR2 from the germline V gene are SGHRS and YFSETQ. Trimming removed 2 bases at V and 0 bases at J, with 15 bases between. This CDR3 has 17 residues. The CDR3 nucleotides are TGCGCCAGCAGCTTACCGACAGACCAGAGCTCCTACAATGAGCAGTTCTTC. Protein product: CASSLPTDQSSYNEQFF.

The J gene is TRBJ1-2, the V gene TRBV4-3, with D uncertain. Trimming took off 1 base at V and 7 bases at J, with 13 bases between the two ends. The CDR3 totals 14 residues. Germline V gene lookup returns CDR1 LGHNA and CDR2 YSLEER. This chain's CDR3 is CASSQVGRVSGYTF. Here the CDR3 DNA reads TGCGCCAGCAGCCAAGTGGGCCGCGTGAGTGGCTACACCTTC.

This clone has a handful of counts. The V call is TRBV5-1, the J call TRBJ1-2, with D hard to call. The ends were cut back, 0 bases at V and 5 bases at J, with 8 bases in the middle. Germline-derived CDR1 and CDR2 are SGHRS and YFSETQ. The CDR3 runs to 13 residues. CDR3 DNA: TGCGCCAGCAGCTTGGCCGACAAGTATGGCTACACCTTC. Its translation: CASSLADKYGYTF.

A note on this clone: Other DNA sequences of this sample code for an identical CDR3. The genes are TRBV6-5 and TRBJ1-1; D is ambiguous. This CDR3 is built from 13 residues. Per germline, CDR1 MNHEY and CDR2 SVGAGI. Trimming pared 2 bases from V and 2 bases from J, leaving 6 bases between. CDR3 amino acids: CASSYLGNTEAFF. The CDR3, as DNA: TGTGCCAGCAGTTACCTCGGTAACACTGAAGCTTTCTTT.

V gene TRBV11-2 combines with J gene TRBJ2-5; 7 nucleotides align to TRBD1. CDR1 is SGHAT, CDR2 FQNNGV, per germline. Losses at the gene ends were 6 bases for V and 5 bases for J; bases not matched to a gene: 12. CDR3 size: 15 residues. In DNA form, the CDR3 reads TGTGCCAGCAGGACTCCGGGACAGCGAGGGGAGACCCAGTACTTC. Its translation is CASRTPGQRGETQYF. The entire variable domain, with the rest obtained from reference TRBV11-2 and TRBJ2-5, is as follows: EAGVAQSPRYKIIEKRQSVAFWCNPISGHATLYWYQQILGQGPKLLIQFQNNGVVDDSQLPKDRFSAERLKGVDSTLKIQPAKLEDSAVYLCASRTPGQRGETQYFGPGTRLLVL.

The V gene is TRBV6-5, the J gene TRBJ1-1; 7 nucleotides agree with TRBD1. The ends lost 5 bases at V and 5 bases at J; junction bases unmatched: 2. The CDR3 contains 12 residues. Per the germline V gene, CDR1 is MNHEY and CDR2 is SVGAGI. CDR3 amino acids: CASSPTGTEAFF. The CDR3, as DNA: TGTGCCAGCAGTCCGACAGGGACTGAAGCTTTCTTT.

This chain joins TRBV3-1 (or the pseudogene TRBV3-2) and TRBJ1-1; TRBD1 aligns across 7 bases. Germline V gene lookup returns CDR1 LGHDT and CDR2 YNNKEL (reference sequence). The CDR3 is 15 residues long. Trimming took 1 base from V and 1 from J; bases not matched to a gene: 3. The CDR3 is CASSQGDRENTEAFF. CDR3 DNA: TGTGCCAGCAGCCAAGGCGACAGGGAGAACACTGAAGCTTTCTTT.

In the case of this clone: Mismatch with germline at one junction end may stem from a read error. Here the CDR3 DNA reads TGTGCCAGCAGTTTATCCGCTAGCGGGACCGTATCGGACTTC. It encodes CASSLSASGTVSDF. V and J are TRBV28 and TRBJ2-7; 9 bases agree with TRBD2. The CDR3 has 14 residues. Germline CDR1 and CDR2: MDHEN and SYDVKM.

This chain joins TRBV25-1 and TRBJ1-6; D is uncertain. In germline, CDR1 is MGHDK, CDR2 SYGVNS. Trimming stripped 0 bases from V and 9 bases from J, with 6 bases between. CDR3 length equals 13 residues. The CDR3 is CASSEYSSSPLHF. CDR3 in DNA: TGTGCCAGCAGTGAATACAGTAGTTCACCCCTCCACTTT.

V usage is TRBV6-6 and J usage is TRBJ1-1; 9 bases match TRBD1. After removal of 6 bases from V and 7 bases from J, the junction contained 15 bases not matched to a gene. CDR1 and CDR2 (germline): MNHNY, SVGAGI (reference sequence). CDR3 length: 16 residues. The CDR3 sequence: CASSRTSGTGRGEAFF. CDR3 sequence (DNA): TGTGCCAGCAGCCGGACTTCCGGGACAGGGCGAGGTGAAGCTTTCTTT.

This chain joins TRBV27 and TRBJ1-5; 7 bases fit TRBD1. The V gene end was trimmed by 8 bases and the J gene end by 3 bases; junction bases not matched to a gene: 4. The CDR3 is 13 residues long. Germline assignment: CDR1 MNHEY and CDR2 SMNVEV (reference sequence). Here the CDR3 DNA reads TGTGCCAGCTCACAGGGGCTCAATCAGCCCCAGCATTTT. Residues: CASSQGLNQPQHF.

This clone appeared a single time. V is TRBV3-1 (or the pseudogene TRBV3-2) and J is TRBJ2-7; the D gene is possibly TRBD1 (5 bases). Deletions cut 7 bases from V and 3 bases from J, with 16 bases between. Looked up from germline, CDR1 is LGHDT and CDR2 is YNNKEL (reference sequence). This CDR3 region has 14 residues. The chain's CDR3 is CASTLAGLNYEQYF. The CDR3 nucleotides read TGTGCCAGCACCCTGGCAGGGCTAAACTACGAGCAGTACTTC.

The chain couples TRBV11-2 to TRBJ1-1; no firm D call. Per germline, CDR1 SGHAT and CDR2 FQNNGV. V was pared by 2 bases and J by 0 bases, with 7 bases between. CDR3 length equals 14 residues. The CDR3 reads CASSLTEVNTEAFF. CDR3 sequence (DNA): TGTGCCAGCAGCTTAACCGAGGTGAACACTGAAGCTTTCTTT.

This clone is a singleton in its sample. The V gene is TRBV6-5, the J gene TRBJ2-4; D is possibly TRBD2 (5 bases). Germline loops: CDR1 MNHEY, CDR2 SVGAGI. Trimming removed 6 bases at V and 7 bases at J, with 16 bases between. The CDR3 extends over 14 amino acids. The CDR3, as DNA: TGTGCCAGCAGAGACGCGGGCGAGAGGAACATTCAGTACTTC. This codes for CASRDAGERNIQYF.

This chain uses TRBV6-1 with TRBJ1-5; D not certain. Between the trimmed V and J ends, which lost 1 base and 3 bases, there was a span of 10 bases. Germline CDR1 is MNHNS and CDR2 is SASEGT. This CDR3 is 15 amino acids long. The CDR3 loop reads CASSEEAGYNQPQHF. The CDR3 DNA sequence: TGTGCCAGCAGTGAAGAGGCGGGGTACAATCAGCCCCAGCATTTT.

The CDR3: CASSQDYGNQPQHF. DNA of the CDR3: TGTGCCAGCAGCCAAGATTACGGAAATCAGCCCCAGCATTTT. The rearrangement uses TRBV3-1 (or the pseudogene TRBV3-2) and TRBJ1-5, with D uncertain. CDR1 and CDR2 (germline): LGHDT, YNNKEL (reference sequence). Between the trimmed V and J ends, which lost 0 bases and 4 bases, there was a span of 7 bases. The CDR3 is made up of 14 amino acids.

The rearrangement joins TRBV5-1 to TRBJ2-1, with 7 bases aligning to TRBD2. Per the germline V gene, CDR1 is SGHRS and CDR2 is YFSETQ. The CDR3 has 14 amino acids. Trimming took 7 bases from V and 5 from J; bases not matched to a gene: 9. CDR3 loop: CASGAGYRDNEQFF. In nucleotides, the CDR3 is TGCGCCAGCGGAGCGGGATATCGAGACAATGAGCAGTTCTTC.

This clone came up once. This chain joins TRBV3-1 (or the pseudogene TRBV3-2) and TRBJ2-7; no clear D gene. Trimming stripped 0 bases from V and 7 bases from J, with 25 bases between. The CDR3 spans 18 residues. Germline loops: CDR1 LGHDT, CDR2 YNNKEL (reference sequence). CDR3 sequence reads: CASSQDEVRCVELLEQYF. CDR3 DNA sequence: TGTGCCAGCAGCCAAGATGAGGTGCGATGCGTAGAGCTCCTGGAGCAGTACTTC.

The chain uses TRBV13 and TRBJ1-5; D is unclear. The germline gives CDR1 PRHDT, CDR2 FYEKMQ (reference sequence). This CDR3 has 13 residues. V lost 5 bases and J lost 6, with 11 bases in between. The CDR3 bases are TGTGCCAGCAGCAGCGGACGTGGTCAGCCCCAGCATTTT. This translates into CASSSGRGQPQHF.